A selection of T cell receptor beta chains follows, all from one sample in a study of blood T cell repertoires in COVID-19. Repertoires were generated with immunoSEQ multiplex PCR, while TCRdb's copy carries only in-frame clones and drops some. The sample carries 60,000 to 80,000 clones, about 91% recorded once. Sequencing input: peripheral blood. Every receptor here comes from a woman in her seventies with acute or convalescent COVID-19. Both conserved end residues are part of each CDR3. The D gene is left open where the match is weak. Part of the rows lack a size; the others show once, few, many or a class for expanded clones.

J: TRBJ1-2; D: -; size: -; V: TRBV12-3/TRBV12-4; DNA: TGTGCCAGCAGTTCGGGACTTAGCTATGGCTACACCTTC; CDR3: CASSSGLSYGYTF
J: TRBJ1-1; D: -; size: -; V: TRBV3-1/TRBV3-2; DNA: TGTGCCAGCAGCCAAGGGGGCTCGCGGTACACTGAAGCTTTCTTT; CDR3: CASSQGGSRYTEAFF
J: TRBJ1-6; D: -; size: -; V: TRBV28; DNA: TGTGCCAGCAGTTCCCCACTGGGCTTTAGCTCCTATAATTCACCCCTCCACTTT; CDR3: CASSSPLGFSSYNSPLHF
J: TRBJ2-1; D: TRBD2; size: -; V: TRBV25-1; DNA: TGTGCCAGCAGGCTAGCGGGAAACAATGAGCAGTTCTTC; CDR3: CASRLAGNNEQFF
J: TRBJ1-3; D: -; size: -; V: TRBV4-3; DNA: TGCGCCAGCAGCCAGAACTTACAGGTTAGCTCTGGAAACACCATATATTTT; CDR3: CASSQNLQVSSGNTIYF
J: TRBJ2-7; D: TRBD1; size: -; V: TRBV28; DNA: TGTGCCAGCAGTTTAACCTCCGGGACAGGGGCGAGGGAGCAGTACTTC; CDR3: CASSLTSGTGAREQYF
J: TRBJ1-1; D: TRBD1; size: once; V: TRBV6-5; DNA: TGTGCCAGCACCCGACAGGGTATGAACACTGAAGCTTTCTTT; CDR3: CASTRQGMNTEAFF
J: TRBJ1-1; D: TRBD1; size: -; V: TRBV20-1; DNA: TGCAGTGCTAGGGCGGACAGGGCCGCTTTCTTT; CDR3: CSARADRAAFF
J: TRBJ1-2; D: -; size: -; V: TRBV18; DNA: TGTGCCAGCTCACAGGGAGCCTATGGCTACACCTTC; CDR3: CASSQGAYGYTF
J: TRBJ1-4; D: -; size: -; V: TRBV7-9; DNA: TGTGCCAGCAGCTTAGCGAGCCCAACTAATGAAAAACTGTTTTTT; CDR3: CASSLASPTNEKLFF
J: TRBJ1-1; D: -; size: -; V: TRBV3-1/TRBV3-2; DNA: TGTGCCAGCAGCCAAGAGGCCTTGAACACTGAAGCTTTCTTT; CDR3: CASSQEALNTEAFF
J: TRBJ1-2; D: -; size: -; V: TRBV5-4; DNA: TGTGCCAGCAGCATCGACACCACCAACTATGGCTACACCTTC; CDR3: CASSIDTTNYGYTF
J: TRBJ2-2; D: -; size: -; V: TRBV12-5; DNA: TGTGCTAGTGGTTTGTCCCGTATTAACACCGGGGAGCTGTTTTTT; CDR3: CASGLSRINTGELFF
J: TRBJ2-3; D: TRBD2; size: -; V: TRBV5-1; DNA: TGCGCCAGCAGCTTGGGGTCCGGGGGGAGCACAGATACGCAGTATTTT; CDR3: CASSLGSGGSTDTQYF
J: TRBJ2-5; D: TRBD2; size: -; V: TRBV2; DNA: TGTGCCAGCAGTCGGACTAGTCAAGAGACCCAGTACTTC; CDR3: CASSRTSQETQYF
J: TRBJ1-5; D: -; size: -; V: TRBV7-8; DNA: TGTGCCAGCAGCGGACTAGAAGATCAGCCCCAGCATTTT; CDR3: CASSGLEDQPQHF
J: TRBJ1-6; D: TRBD1; size: -; V: TRBV3-1/TRBV3-2; DNA: TGTGCCAGCAGCCAACTCCAGGGGGGATCCTATAATTCACCCCTCCACTTT; CDR3: CASSQLQGGSYNSPLHF
J: TRBJ2-2; D: -; size: -; V: TRBV4-2; DNA: TGTGCCAGCAGCCAAGATATTGGAGGGGCTAACACCGGGGAGCTGTTTTTT; CDR3: CASSQDIGGANTGELFF